These T cell receptor beta chains were read from a single sample in a study of identical twins. TCRdb reanalysed the 5' RACE reads using MiXCR and keeps one entry per CDR3 protein. The table has 240,000 or so distinct CDR3 sequences, over 9.5% seen once. Specimen: memory T cells sorted from blood. The receptors originated from a man aged 50 to 59 in good health. Both conserved end residues are trimmed from each CDR3. A D gene is named only where the DNA matches it firmly.

v_call: TRBV7-7
d_call: .
j_call: TRBJ2-3
cdr3_aa: ASSEGAQGTDTQY

v_call: TRBV5-1
d_call: .
j_call: TRBJ1-2
cdr3_aa: ASSLASGLGGYT

v_call: TRBV25-1
d_call: .
j_call: TRBJ2-2
cdr3_aa: ASSEEGIPGELF

v_call: TRBV7-8
d_call: .
j_call: TRBJ2-2
cdr3_aa: ASSVSGTPAGELF

v_call: TRBV20-1
d_call: TRBD2
j_call: TRBJ2-2
cdr3_aa: SARGTSGGANTGELF

v_call: TRBV28
d_call: TRBD2
j_call: TRBJ2-6
cdr3_aa: ASSWEGRASSGANVLT

v_call: TRBV30
d_call: TRBD2
j_call: TRBJ2-3
cdr3_aa: AWGRGLSTNTQY

v_call: TRBV6-1
d_call: TRBD1
j_call: TRBJ2-4
cdr3_aa: ASSPGTAGIYQY

v_call: TRBV29-1
d_call: .
j_call: TRBJ1-5
cdr3_aa: SVASLGQPQH

v_call: TRBV6-1
d_call: TRBD1
j_call: TRBJ1-6
cdr3_aa: ASSRGQRHSPLH

v_call: TRBV20-1
d_call: .
j_call: TRBJ1-5
cdr3_aa: SARTGGRVNQPQH

v_call: TRBV12-3/TRBV12-4
d_call: TRBD1
j_call: TRBJ2-1
cdr3_aa: ASSLRDRGREQF

v_call: TRBV7-6
d_call: .
j_call: TRBJ2-1
cdr3_aa: ASSSGLWGEQF

v_call: TRBV28
d_call: TRBD1
j_call: TRBJ1-6
cdr3_aa: ASEAGGSYNSPLH

v_call: TRBV5-1
d_call: TRBD1
j_call: TRBJ1-4
cdr3_aa: ASSIWTGSNEKLF

v_call: TRBV5-1
d_call: .
j_call: TRBJ2-1
cdr3_aa: ASSLVYASEQF

v_call: TRBV2
d_call: .
j_call: TRBJ1-5
cdr3_aa: ASSVSRNQPQH

v_call: TRBV20-1
d_call: .
j_call: TRBJ1-2
cdr3_aa: SARGEDNYGYT

v_call: TRBV7-9
d_call: .
j_call: TRBJ2-7
cdr3_aa: ASSLGDLYEQY

v_call: TRBV7-2
d_call: TRBD1
j_call: TRBJ2-1
cdr3_aa: ASSIGDRGYNEQF

v_call: TRBV3-1
d_call: TRBD1
j_call: TRBJ1-4
cdr3_aa: ASSQENTGGPNEKLF

v_call: TRBV15
d_call: .
j_call: TRBJ1-5
cdr3_aa: ATSRANQPQH

v_call: TRBV18
d_call: .
j_call: TRBJ2-4
cdr3_aa: ASSPNLRGDIQY

v_call: TRBV5-1
d_call: TRBD1
j_call: TRBJ2-1
cdr3_aa: ASSSTGSSYNEQF

v_call: TRBV19
d_call: .
j_call: TRBJ1-2
cdr3_aa: ASSRRTDYGYT

v_call: TRBV4-2
d_call: .
j_call: TRBJ2-3
cdr3_aa: ASSQIIADTQY

v_call: TRBV5-5
d_call: TRBD1
j_call: TRBJ1-4
cdr3_aa: ASQWGQGRLNEKLF

v_call: TRBV24-1
d_call: TRBD1
j_call: TRBJ2-5
cdr3_aa: ATSDRQGASQETQY

v_call: TRBV29-1
d_call: .
j_call: TRBJ1-1
cdr3_aa: SVRVGGVKTEAF

v_call: TRBV13
d_call: TRBD1
j_call: TRBJ2-1
cdr3_aa: ASSLPDRDNNEQF

v_call: TRBV7-9
d_call: .
j_call: TRBJ1-6
cdr3_aa: ASSLDPRKPLH

v_call: TRBV6-1
d_call: .
j_call: TRBJ2-1
cdr3_aa: ASSTPRIYNEQF

v_call: TRBV18
d_call: .
j_call: TRBJ1-2
cdr3_aa: ASSLRTESDGYT

v_call: TRBV7-2
d_call: .
j_call: TRBJ1-2
cdr3_aa: ASSLEYYGYT

v_call: TRBV5-6
d_call: TRBD1
j_call: TRBJ1-1
cdr3_aa: ASRSGQITEAF

v_call: TRBV6-1
d_call: .
j_call: TRBJ1-3
cdr3_aa: ASSLERVLSGNTIY

v_call: TRBV5-1
d_call: TRBD1
j_call: TRBJ2-2
cdr3_aa: ASSLRGPNTGELF

v_call: TRBV7-2
d_call: .
j_call: TRBJ2-2
cdr3_aa: ASSSLPNTGELF

v_call: TRBV5-1
d_call: .
j_call: TRBJ1-2
cdr3_aa: ASSGDGYYGYT

v_call: TRBV5-1
d_call: TRBD1
j_call: TRBJ1-1
cdr3_aa: ASSLQGPGNTEAF

v_call: TRBV7-2
d_call: TRBD1
j_call: TRBJ1-1
cdr3_aa: ASSPGQVNTEAF

v_call: TRBV6-2/TRBV6-3
d_call: TRBD1
j_call: TRBJ2-5
cdr3_aa: ASSYSRRTGGRETQY

v_call: TRBV5-1
d_call: .
j_call: TRBJ2-5
cdr3_aa: PSSLWAGEETQY

v_call: TRBV9
d_call: .
j_call: TRBJ2-1
cdr3_aa: ASSVDEYEQF

v_call: TRBV10-3
d_call: .
j_call: TRBJ1-1
cdr3_aa: ATHPGVNTEAF

v_call: TRBV24-1
d_call: .
j_call: TRBJ2-5
cdr3_aa: ATSDRDAQETQY

v_call: TRBV5-1
d_call: TRBD2
j_call: TRBJ2-5
cdr3_aa: ASSLMSAGGQETQY

v_call: TRBV20-1
d_call: TRBD2
j_call: TRBJ2-3
cdr3_aa: SARDWGGRAGDTQY

v_call: TRBV20-1
d_call: TRBD1
j_call: TRBJ2-3
cdr3_aa: SAGRPGQNTDTQY

v_call: TRBV4-3
d_call: TRBD2
j_call: TRBJ2-1
cdr3_aa: ASSQVVAGGPGGSYNEQF

v_call: TRBV29-1
d_call: TRBD1
j_call: TRBJ2-3
cdr3_aa: SVTTTGGLDTQY

v_call: TRBV2
d_call: .
j_call: TRBJ2-1
cdr3_aa: ASSDGGWGAYNEQF

v_call: TRBV5-6
d_call: TRBD1
j_call: TRBJ1-5
cdr3_aa: ASSKDRANQPQH